The clone carrying this TCR beta chain was recorded a few times. Its antigen is as yet unknown. This specimen comes from a study of post-analysis software for immune sequencing data. Unique molecular identifiers featured in each of the TCR beta cDNA libraries. One entry per CDR3 protein, called by TCRdb with MiXCR from the PCR reads. The sample carries about 620,000 distinct CDR3 sequences, about 44% recorded once. Germline V lookup: CDR1 SEHNR, CDR2 FQNEAQ (reference sequence). The CDR3 is 15 amino acids. V trimming: 7 bases; J trimming: 5 bases; junction bases outside the gene matches: 10. Points from the study as a whole: In patients, TRBV5-6, TRBV5-1 and TRBV20-1 belonged to five TRBV segments found more frequently than in controls. Clustering by F measure revealed strong co-clustering among samples prepared together in one batch. Controls had significantly higher normalized Chao1 diversity than multiple sclerosis patients.

The sequencing input was blood. The clonotype originates from a girl between 5 and 17 years old with multiple sclerosis. This rearrangement joins TRBV7-9 to TRBJ2-2, with 7 bases identical to TRBD1. In nucleotides, the CDR3 is TGTGCCAGCACCACGCAGGGCAGGGGGACCGGGGAGCTGTTTTTT. This gives the protein CASTTQGRGTGELFF. Together with reference TRBV7-9 and TRBJ2-2, the CDR3 gives the full variable domain: DTGVSQNPRHKITKRGQNVTFRCDPISEHNRLYWYRQTLGQGPEFLTYFQNEAQLEKSRLLSDRFSAERPKGSFSTLEIQRTEQGDSAMYLCASTTQGRGTGELFFGEGSRLTVL.